This T cell receptor beta chain stems from a study of blood T cell repertoires in COVID-19 (dated by TCRdb to the early 2020s). Turning to the overall study: The collaborator samples originated in the United States, Italy and Spain and spanned the acute and convalescent phases of COVID-19. The material from the prospective study consisted of cDNA or gDNA derived from T cells, B-cell-depleted T cells, or PBMCs. The dataset comprised deeply sampled blood TCRbeta repertoires from subjects exposed to, actively infected with, or recovered from COVID-19. The repertoires were released in a freely available public database meant as a resource for research on the immune response to SARS-CoV-2. The samples were drawn from the first 160 participants of the ongoing ImmuneRACE study and from some 1,300 subjects provided by 6 global collaborators. The sample metadata nearly always contained a de-identified subject ID, COVID-19 status, age in years and sex. Where available, HLA class I and class II types were obtained from metadata supplied by the sample provider rather than from assay-based typing. Results and caveats for the whole study, not just this receptor: The amount of clinical and demographic metadata varied by source and participant and was provided uncurated.

The CDR3 runs 15 residues from the cysteine to the phenylalanine. The entry retains the CDR3 DNA only, 45 bases that are in frame from base 1. Germline trimming: 5 bases from V, 3 bases from J; junction bases outside gene matches: 8. The germline V gene specifies SGHVS as CDR1 and FQNEAQ as CDR2. On this clone: Its antigen is unknown. No much larger clone is present one base from it, and per-base qualities are unavailable.

One collaborating source in Seattle enrolled patients while the patients were actively infected and followed the patients over time throughout the course of disease. The collaborating institutions used their own protocols to collect whole blood in K2EDTA tubes. For TCRbeta analysis, collaborators shipped samples as frozen whole blood, isolated PBMCs, or DNA extracted from either of those sample types. The immunoSEQ Assay, a bias-controlled multiplex PCR, was used to amplify TCRbeta CDR3 regions from genomic DNA. The authors processed their data as follows. The number of nucleated cells in each sample was estimated by amplification of reference gene primers within the assay. To quantify the absolute abundance of each unique TCRbeta CDR3 rearrangement, sequence reads were collapsed and filtered. For each sample, productive Simpson clonality was calculated by taking the square root of Simpson's diversity index across productive rearrangements. In its TCRdb copy, this immuneACCESS table keeps in-frame sequences only and misses some clones. Where compared with another copy, unresolved V genes explain less than half of these, and the others have no known cause. The V and J calls and the clone size are those of that table, but D and trimming were determined from the DNA. This sample is represented by approximately 260,000 clones; around 89% of them were singletons. About 2.1% of the sample belongs to the ten largest clones.

The sequenced material came from peripheral blood. This TCR came from a woman aged 60 to 75 with COVID-19, enrolled during active disease. Rearrangement joined TRBV7-8 to TRBJ1-1; the junction holds 8 bases that match TRBD1. The bases are TGTGCCAGCAGCCCGGGACAGGCGTATTACACTGAAGCTTTCTTT. Its protein product is CASSPGQAYYTEAFF. This CDR3, with the reference TRBV7-8 and TRBJ1-1 proteins standing in past its ends, gives the full variable domain GAGVSQSPRYKVAKRGQDVALRCDPISGHVSLFWYQQALGQGPEFLTYFQNEAQLDKSGLPSDRFFAERPEGSVSTLKIQRTQQEDSAVYLCASSPGQAYYTEAFFGQGTRLTVV.